The 11 T cell receptor beta chains reported below all come from one sample, sequenced in a study of T cell repertoires in cytomegalovirus infection. Their antigens are not known. TCRdb independently ran MiXCR on the reads; one entry per CDR3 protein. The profile shows 50,000 to 65,000 distinct CDR3 sequences, roughly a fifth of them singletons. Sequenced here: CD8+ T cells from cultured PBMCs, sampled from culture after CMV antigen stimulation. These receptors were collected from a human donor in good health (CMV status not recorded). Some clones in this sample may be carry-over from other donors' samples.

This clonotype was seen a handful of times. This chain uses TRBV12-3 or TRBV12-4 with TRBJ1-1; D remains ambiguous. The CDR3 contains 12 residues. The V end was cut by 5 bases, the J end by 5 bases, with 9 bases between. DNA for the CDR3: TGTGCCAGCAGTCTAGGGTGGACTGAAGCTTTCTTT. This codes for CASSLGWTEAFF.

The V gene is TRBV7-2, the J gene TRBJ2-3, with D possibly being TRBD2 (5 bases). There are 16 residues in the CDR3. Germline lookup yields CDR1 SGHTA and CDR2 FQGNSA. Trimming took off 5 bases at V and 2 bases at J, with 17 bases between the two ends. CDR3 protein: CASSDRRSGYTDTQYF. CDR3 DNA sequence: TGTGCCAGCAGCGATCGACGCAGCGGATACACAGATACGCAGTATTTT.

This clonotype turned up a few times. The chain uses TRBV4-3 and TRBJ1-6; the D is unclear. This CDR3 spans 14 amino acids. V was cut by 0 bases and J by 16 bases, with 16 bases left in between. The germline gives CDR1 LGHNA, CDR2 YSLEER. The chain's CDR3 is CASSQEVLVRRLHF. CDR3 DNA: TGCGCCAGCAGCCAAGAAGTCCTGGTAAGACGGCTCCACTTT.

This clonotype turned up a few times. The rearrangement links TRBV7-2 to TRBJ2-1; 9 nucleotides line up with TRBD1. Unmatched junction bases numbered 6, after V lost 5 bases and J lost 13 bases. This CDR3 is 12 amino acids long. Germline V gene lookup returns CDR1 SGHTA and CDR2 FQGNSA. The CDR3 DNA is TGTGCCAGCAGCCAAACAGGGGGCCCTCAGTTCTTC. This sequence encodes CASSQTGGPQFF.

The chain combines TRBV29-1 with TRBJ2-7; perhaps TRBD1 as D (5 bases). Per germline, CDR1 SQVTM and CDR2 ANQGSEA. The V gene lost 3 bases and the J gene lost 5 bases, with 11 bases spanning the gap. The CDR3 loop spans 12 amino acids. The CDR3 DNA reads as TGCAGCGTTGACTTGCAGGACAACGAGCAGTACTTC. Translation gives CSVDLQDNEQYF.

The table lists this clonotype with many counts. As DNA, the CDR3 is TGTGCCAGCAGTTTAGTGGGGCCTAGCACAGATACGCAGTATTTT. Its translation is CASSLVGPSTDTQYF. The V gene is TRBV12-3 or TRBV12-4, the J gene TRBJ2-3, with a tentative D call TRBD1 (5 bases). Trimming left V 1 base short and J 0 bases short, with 8 bases between. CDR3 length: 15 amino acids.

This rearrangement joins TRBV27 to TRBJ1-1, with TRBD1 identical over 9 bases. Unmatched junction bases numbered 4, after V lost 3 bases and J lost 8 bases. The germline CDR1 and CDR2 sequences are MNHEY and SMNVEV (reference sequence). The length of the CDR3 is 13 residues. The CDR3 loop is CASSFTGGREAFF. CDR3 coding DNA: TGTGCCAGCAGTTTTACAGGGGGCAGGGAAGCTTTCTTT.

This clonotype was seen ten or more times. CDR3 amino acids: CASSYRRGQGNQPQHF. CDR3 bases: TGTGCCAGCAGTTACAGAAGGGGCCAGGGCAATCAGCCCCAGCATTTT. The chain combines TRBV6-2 or TRBV6-3 with TRBJ1-5; D might be TRBD1 (5 bases). Trimming shortened V by 2 bases and J by 2 bases, and 13 bases separated the two germline ends. The length of the CDR3 is 16 residues. The V gene's germline CDR1 is MNHEY and CDR2 SVGEGT.

The chain uses TRBV7-8 and TRBJ1-4; TRBD1 is a possible D gene (5 bases). The CDR3 spans 15 residues. V was cut by 5 bases and J by 0 bases, with 10 bases left in between. The V gene's germline CDR1 is SGHVS and CDR2 FQNEAQ. CDR3: CASSPMGATNEKLFF. CDR3 nucleotides: TGTGCCAGCAGCCCCATGGGGGCAACTAATGAAAAACTGTTTTTT.

This clonotype has only a few counts. The chain recombines TRBV7-8 with TRBJ2-1; TRBD1 is a possible D gene (8 bases). Germline values: CDR1 SGHVS, CDR2 FQNEAQ. V was shortened by 5 bases and J by 10 bases, with 21 bases between the two germline ends. The CDR3 has 15 amino acids. CDR3 sequence: CASSLRDRRGREQFF. The CDR3 DNA is TGTGCCAGCAGCCTTCGGGACAGGCGGGGGAGGGAGCAGTTCTTC. Drawing the rest from reference TRBV7-8 and TRBJ2-1, the complete variable domain is GAGVSQSPRYKVAKRGQDVALRCDPISGHVSLFWYQQALGQGPEFLTYFQNEAQLDKSGLPSDRFFAERPEGSVSTLKIQRTQQEDSAVYLCASSLRDRRGREQFFGPGTRLTVL.

The sample holds many counts of this clonotype. J is TRBJ2-7 and V is TRBV11-2; D call uncertain. Germline loops: CDR1 SGHAT, CDR2 FQNNGV. CDR3 length: 13 residues. V was cut by 6 bases and J by 3 bases, with 12 bases left in between. In DNA, the CDR3 is TGTGCCAGCAGTCTGCGGTGGGGCTACGAGCAGTACTTC. It yields the protein CASSLRWGYEQYF.